This paragraph reports one T cell receptor (beta chain). This entry is derived from a study of cytomegalovirus exposure and HLA in healthy donors. The V and J ends lost 6 bases and 1 base, in that order; junction bases with no gene match: 6. Germline CDR1 SGDLS, CDR2 YYNGEE. CDR3 size: 15 residues. The primer mix had 60 Vbeta and 13 Jbeta primers. Repertoires were generated with immunoSEQ multiplex PCR, while TCRdb's copy carries only in-frame clones and drops some. The repertoire consists of about 180,000 clones, with roughly four fifths occurring once and the leading ten covering 4.8%. The TCR comes from a man younger than 35 in good health and CMV-seronegative. The sample was PBMCs. The chain uses TRBV9 and TRBJ1-3, with 8 bases that match TRBD1. The CDR3 DNA reads as TGTGCCAGCACCACTCAGGGGGCGTCTGGAAACACCATATATTTT. Residues: CASTTQGASGNTIYF.